Reported below is one T cell receptor (beta chain). Per the study methods: It was from reference gene primer amplification that nucleated cell counts were estimated. Assay: immunoSEQ multiplex PCR; the TCRdb copy retains only in-frame clones and omits some. V, J and clone size derive from that table, while D and trimming were established from the DNA sequence. Here the sample spans about 300,000 clones, around 89% being singletons. The ends lost 7 bases at V and 1 base at J; junction bases unmatched: 12. The V gene's germline CDR1 is SQVTM and CDR2 ANQGSEA. This CDR3 contains 15 residues. The data originate from a study of blood T cell repertoires in COVID-19. In the study overall: T cells, B-cell-depleted T cells, or PBMCs supplied cDNA or gDNA.

Assignments of participants to cohorts depended upon their own reported clinical history. Sequencing was done on a sample of PBMCs or T cells enriched from blood (not recorded which). This sequence joins TRBV29-1 and TRBJ1-2; TRBD1 matches 7 bases. This TCR came from a woman in her late teens or twenties with acute COVID-19. CDR3 DNA sequence: TGCAGCGCTGAGCCCGTGGGACAGATTAACTATGGCTACACCTTC. Protein: CSAEPVGQINYGYTF. Drawing the rest from reference TRBV29-1 and TRBJ1-2, the complete variable domain is SAVISQKPSRDICQRGTSLTIQCQVDSQVTMMFWYRQQPGQSLTLIATANQGSEATYESGFVIDKFPISRPNLTFSTLTVSNMSPEDSSIYLCSAEPVGQINYGYTFGSGTRLTVV.